This T cell receptor (beta chain) was sequenced for a study of breast tumors, draining lymph nodes, adjacent tissues. Study results and caveats: Luminal-like breast cancer showed significantly greater tumor-nontumor repertoire similarity than basal-like breast cancer did.

A word on this clonotype: No antigen is known for it.

TCRdb reprocessed the multiplex PCR reads via MiXCR and lists one record per CDR3 protein. The top ten clones hold approximately 8.2% of a sample with 47,000 or so distinct CDR3 sequences, roughly 23% of them seen once. The CDR3 sequence is 10 residues long. Germline V gene lookup returns CDR1 SQVTM and CDR2 ANQGSEA. The receptor's source is a female donor with breast cancer. Some clones in this sample may be carry-over from other donors' samples. Sample: breast tumor tissue. The chain uses TRBV29-1 and TRBJ2-7; weak D call: TRBD2 (6 bases). CDR3 amino acids: CSFGGYEQYF. Here the CDR3 DNA reads TGCAGTTTCGGGGGTTACGAGCAGTACTTC.